Below are 5 T cell receptor beta chains sequenced from a single sample in a study of blood T cell repertoires in COVID-19. The method was immunoSEQ multiplex PCR; TCRdb's version includes in-frame clones alone and lacks a portion of them. The sample holds 130,000 or so clones; approximately 83% are singletons and the top ten take about 1.6%. The specimen sequenced was peripheral blood. All receptors derive from a human donor in a cohort sampled during active COVID-19.

The chain joins TRBV4-3 to TRBJ2-3, with 9 bases lining up with TRBD2. CDR1 LGHNA and CDR2 YSLEER come from the germline V gene. J lost 5 bases, V lost 0 bases, and 6 bases had no gene match. There are 16 residues in the CDR3. This CDR3 reads CASSQDSGSAGDTQYF. In DNA form, the CDR3 reads TGCGCCAGCAGCCAAGATAGCGGGAGTGCGGGAGATACGCAGTATTTT.

This chain links TRBV30 with TRBJ1-1; no reliable D call. The CDR3 is 13 amino acids. Germline CDR1 reads GTSNPN; CDR2 reads SVGIG (reference sequence). Trimming cost V 1 base and J 1 base, with 7 bases left between them. The CDR3 protein is CAWSGAGNTEAFF. CDR3 DNA sequence: TGTGCCTGGAGTGGGGCCGGGAACACTGAAGCTTTCTTT.

This clone came up once. The chain is built from TRBV10-2 and TRBJ2-1; D gene uncertain. The CDR3 contains 12 residues. CDR1 is WSHSY, CDR2 SAAADI, per germline. Trimming removed 3 bases from V and 10 bases from J, with 10 bases in between. CDR3 sequence reads: CASSEIQREQFF. CDR3 sequence (DNA): TGCGCCAGCAGTGAAATACAACGCGAGCAGTTCTTC.

The table lists this clone with a count of one. The chain joins TRBV7-3 to TRBJ2-3, with 9 bases identical to TRBD1. The germline gives CDR1 SGHTA, CDR2 FQGTGA. There are 15 residues in the CDR3. V was pared by 3 bases and J by 3 bases, with 4 bases of the junction left unmatched. The CDR3, as DNA: TGTGCCAGCAGCTTTAGGACAGGGGCAACAGATACGCAGTATTTT. Its protein is CASSFRTGATDTQYF.

The chain joins TRBV28 to TRBJ1-2; 11 nucleotides match TRBD1. Germline lookup yields CDR1 MDHEN and CDR2 SYDVKM. The CDR3 is 15 amino acids. Unmatched junction bases numbered 5, after V lost 4 bases and J lost 4 bases. CDR3 amino acids: CASSSPGQGGYGYTF. CDR3 in DNA: TGTGCCAGCAGTTCTCCGGGACAGGGGGGCTATGGCTACACCTTC.